Shown below are 27 T cell receptor beta chains from a single sample sequenced in a study of cytomegalovirus exposure and HLA in healthy donors. Primers for the PCR totalled 60 Vbeta and 13 Jbeta. The method was immunoSEQ multiplex PCR; TCRdb's version includes in-frame clones alone and lacks a portion of them. This sample carries about 140,000 clones, roughly four fifths of them seen once, and the ten largest clones take approximately 10%. Sequenced material: PBMCs. Receptors originate from a woman aged 45-65 years in good health and CMV-seropositive.

The J gene is TRBJ1-5, the V gene TRBV7-2; maybe TRBD1 (6 bases). The CDR3 extends over 13 amino acids. Trimming took off 8 bases at V and 7 bases at J, with 15 bases between the two ends. Germline V CDR1 and CDR2: SGHTA, FQGNSA. CDR3 region: CASRRGSSQPQHF. In DNA, the CDR3 is TGTGCCAGCCGAAGGGGGTCTAGCCAGCCCCAGCATTTT.

V gene TRBV29-1 combines with J gene TRBJ1-1, with a possible D match to TRBD1 (5 bases). Per the germline V gene, CDR1 is SQVTM and CDR2 is ANQGSEA. The V end lost 4 bases, the J end lost 0 bases, and 9 bases lay between the germline ends. The CDR3 loop spans 13 amino acids. The CDR3 is CSVGGGLNTEAFF. In DNA, the CDR3 is TGCAGCGTTGGGGGGGGGTTGAACACTGAAGCTTTCTTT.

This clone was seen at least ten times. V and J are TRBV5-1 and TRBJ2-2; the D gene is possibly TRBD2 (7 bases). This CDR3 has 15 residues. V shed 7 bases and J shed 4 bases, with 17 bases lying between them. Germline V lookup: CDR1 SGHRS, CDR2 YFSETQ. CDR3 protein: CASYPAGALTGELFF. The CDR3 bases are TGCGCCAGCTACCCCGCGGGGGCCCTCACCGGGGAGCTGTTTTTT. Full variable domain (missing parts from reference TRBV5-1 and TRBJ2-2): KAGVTQTPRYLIKTRGQQVTLSCSPISGHRSVSWYQQTPGQGLQFLFEYFSETQRNKGNFPGRFSGRQFSNSRSEMNVSTLELGDSALYLCASYPAGALTGELFFGEGSRLTVL.

V and J are TRBV4-3 and TRBJ2-3; no firm D call. Trimming pared 0 bases from V and 0 bases from J, leaving 4 bases between. This CDR3 region has 14 residues. CDR1 and CDR2 from the germline V gene are LGHNA and YSLEER. DNA of the CDR3: TGCGCCAGCAGCCAAGATCATAGCACAGATACGCAGTATTTT. The encoded protein is CASSQDHSTDTQYF.

The chain has TRBV19 and TRBJ2-1; possible D gene TRBD1, 5 bases. The CDR3 spans 15 residues. The germline V gene encodes CDR1 LNHDA and CDR2 SQIVND (reference sequence). V was trimmed by 3 bases and J by 4 bases, leaving 13 bases between them. DNA of the CDR3: TGTGCCAGTAGTATTCCAGGGCCGTTTTACAATGAGCAGTTCTTC. It codes for CASSIPGPFYNEQFF.

V and J are TRBV7-9 and TRBJ2-5; the match to TRBD1 covers 12 bases. J gave up 4 bases and V 4 bases, and 1 base lay outside the gene matches. CDR1 is SEHNR, CDR2 FQNEAQ, per germline (reference sequence). This CDR3 is 14 amino acids long. The CDR3 reads CASSWDRGLETQYF. The CDR3 bases are TGTGCCAGCAGCTGGGACAGGGGGCTAGAGACCCAGTACTTC.

The chain recombines TRBV10-3 with TRBJ2-3, with TRBD1 matching over 9 bases. The CDR3 loop spans 15 amino acids. J lost 1 base, V lost 4 bases, and 3 bases had no gene match. CDR1 ENHRY and CDR2 SYGVKD come from the germline V gene. CDR3 sequence reads: CAISGWTGGTDTQYF. The CDR3 bases are TGTGCCATCAGTGGGTGGACAGGGGGCACAGATACGCAGTATTTT.

The chain recombines TRBV2 with TRBJ2-7; tentatively, D is TRBD2 (6 bases). The CDR3 has 14 residues. With 3 bases removed from V and 2 bases from J, the gap between germline ends came to 11 bases. Germline values: CDR1 SNHLY, CDR2 FYNNEI. This chain's CDR3 is CASSDSGGAYEQYF. The CDR3 DNA reads TGTGCCAGCAGTGATTCCGGAGGGGCCTACGAGCAGTACTTC.

This sequence joins TRBV9 and TRBJ1-2; tentative D call: TRBD1 (5 bases). The germline CDR1 and CDR2 sequences are SGDLS and YYNGEE. The CDR3 is made up of 12 amino acids. Deletions cut 4 bases from V and 7 bases from J, with 11 bases between. The DNA of the CDR3 is TGTGCCAGCAGCTCATCAGGGCTTGGCTACACCTTC. This sequence encodes CASSSSGLGYTF. Full variable domain (outside the CDR3, taken from reference TRBV9 and TRBJ1-2): DSGVTQTPKHLITATGQRVTLRCSPRSGDLSVYWYQQSLDQGLQFLIQYYNGEERAKGNILERFSAQQFPDLHSELNLSSLELGDSALYFCASSSSGLGYTFGSGTRLTVV.

The V and J genes are TRBV7-2 and TRBJ2-7; the D gene is possibly TRBD1 (6 bases). Deletions cut 4 bases from V and 6 bases from J, with 13 bases between. The CDR3 sequence is 13 residues long. CDR1 is SGHTA and CDR2 is FQGNSA in the germline V gene. CDR3 loop: CASSSHRGSEQYF. CDR3 sequence (DNA): TGTGCCAGCAGCTCCCATAGGGGGAGCGAGCAGTACTTC. Drawing the rest from reference TRBV7-2 and TRBJ2-7, the complete variable domain is GAGVSQSPSNKVTEKGKDVELRCDPISGHTALYWYRQSLGQGLEFLIYFQGNSAPDKSGLPSDRFSAERTGGSVSTLTIQRTQQEDSAVYLCASSSHRGSEQYFGPGTRLTVT.

Points on this clone: An end of the junction differs from the germline gene, which may be a read error. V is TRBV18 and J is TRBJ2-7; 7 nucleotides agree with TRBD1. Looked up from germline, CDR1 is KGHSH and CDR2 is LQKENI. The CDR3 contains 14 residues. The CDR3 DNA follows: TGTGCCAGCGCACCCGGACAGGTTTGGTACGAGCAGTACTTC. Amino acids: CASAPGQVWYEQYF.

This clone has only a few counts. V and J are TRBV7-3 and TRBJ2-2, with 7 bases matching TRBD2. The CDR3 sequence is 14 residues long. CDR1 SGHTA and CDR2 FQGTGA come from the germline V gene. J gave up 7 bases and V 3 bases, and 5 bases lay outside the gene matches. CDR3 DNA: TGTGCCAGCAGCTTCACTAGCGTCGGCGGGGAGCTGTTTTTT. Translation gives CASSFTSVGGELFF.

J is TRBJ2-7 and V is TRBV2; possible D gene TRBD1, 7 bases. The CDR3 spans 16 residues. The V end was cut by 1 base, the J end by 3 bases, with 16 bases between. The germline gives CDR1 SNHLY, CDR2 FYNNEI. The CDR3 bases are TGTGCCAGCAGTGAAGGGGGGGACAGCGCCTACTACGAGCAGTACTTC. It yields the protein CASSEGGDSAYYEQYF.

The chain combines TRBV30 with TRBJ1-1, with D tentatively TRBD1 (5 bases). Germline CDR1 GTSNPN, CDR2 SVGIG (reference sequence). Trimming took 3 bases from V and 1 from J, leaving 9 bases between them. CDR3 length: 13 amino acids. CDR3 amino acids: CAWRTTGNTEAFF. CDR3 DNA sequence: TGTGCCTGGAGGACCACAGGGAACACTGAAGCTTTCTTT. The complete variable domain, with remaining parts taken from reference TRBV30 and TRBJ1-1, reads SQTIHQWPATLVQPVGSPLSLECTVEGTSNPNLYWYRQAAGRGLQLLFYSVGIGQISSEVPQNLSASRPQDRQFILSSKKLLLSDSGFYLCAWRTTGNTEAFFGQGTRLTVV.

The rearrangement links TRBV28 to TRBJ1-6, with TRBD1 as a possible D gene (6 bases). Trimming shortened V by 5 bases and J by 10 bases, and 18 bases separated the two germline ends. Germline V gene lookup returns CDR1 MDHEN and CDR2 SYDVKM. There are 15 residues in the CDR3. CDR3 protein: CASSLNPGQGSPLHF. CDR3 DNA: TGTGCCAGCAGTCTAAACCCGGGACAAGGATCACCCCTCCACTTT.

As for this clone: A read error may account for a junction end that differs from germline. The chain links TRBV29-1 to TRBJ2-6; TRBD1 is a possible D gene (5 bases). In germline, CDR1 is SQVTM, CDR2 ANQGSEA. This CDR3 region has 14 residues. The CDR3 here is CSVRPGSGANGLTF. CDR3 DNA sequence: TGCAGCGTTAGGCCCGGCTCTGGGGCCAACGGCCTGACTTTC.

This sequence joins TRBV30 and TRBJ1-2; 9 positions agree with TRBD1. The V gene end was trimmed by 3 bases and the J gene end by 3 bases; junction bases not matched to a gene: 2. Per the germline V gene, CDR1 is GTSNPN and CDR2 is SVGIG (reference sequence). The CDR3 runs 13 residues. The DNA for the CDR3 is TGTGCCTGGAGCCGACAGGGGGACTATGGCTACACCTTC. Amino acid sequence: CAWSRQGDYGYTF.

The rearrangement uses TRBV18 and TRBJ1-2; 12 nucleotides line up with TRBD1. The CDR3 contains 16 residues. V lost 5 bases to trimming and J lost 7 bases; unmatched junction nucleotides: 11. Germline assignment: CDR1 KGHSH and CDR2 LQKENI. CDR3 in DNA: TGTGCCAGCTCAGCGATGCCGGGACAGGGGGCCGCTGGCTACACCTTC. As protein: CASSAMPGQGAAGYTF.

This rearrangement joins TRBV7-9 to TRBJ1-3; D is uncertain. V dropped 5 bases and J dropped 8 bases, with 13 bases sitting between them. The length of the CDR3 is 13 residues. Germline V CDR1 and CDR2: SEHNR, FQNEAQ (reference sequence). This CDR3 is CASSRDGEDTIYF. The CDR3 DNA is TGTGCCAGCAGCCGGGATGGGGAGGACACCATATATTTT.

The V and J genes are TRBV9 and TRBJ2-3; TRBD2 matches 12 bases. The germline V gene has CDR1 SGDLS and CDR2 YYNGEE. The CDR3 sequence is 18 residues long. Germline trimming cut 4 bases from V and 4 bases from J; bases unmatched to any gene: 13. The CDR3 DNA is TGTGCCAGCAGCCGCCGCCCCCCTAGCGGGGGGGACTCAGATACGCAGTATTTT. It yields the protein CASSRRPPSGGDSDTQYF.

The chain's CDR3 is CASSNSGSSTDTQYF. In DNA, the CDR3 is TGCGCCAGCAGCAACAGCGGGTCTAGCACAGATACGCAGTATTTT. The J gene is TRBJ2-3, the V gene TRBV5-1, with D possibly TRBD2 on 6 matching bases. V shed 4 bases and J shed 0 bases, with 12 bases lying between them. The CDR3 consists of 15 residues. Germline CDR1 is SGHRS and CDR2 is YFSETQ. The entire variable domain, with the rest obtained from reference TRBV5-1 and TRBJ2-3, is as follows: KAGVTQTPRYLIKTRGQQVTLSCSPISGHRSVSWYQQTPGQGLQFLFEYFSETQRNKGNFPGRFSGRQFSNSRSEMNVSTLELGDSALYLCASSNSGSSTDTQYFGPGTRLTVL.

This clone has a single count. The chain combines TRBV4-2 with TRBJ2-7; 9 nucleotides match TRBD2. V trimming: 1 base; J trimming: 2 bases; junction bases outside the gene matches: 6. This CDR3 comprises 16 residues. Germline V gene sequence: CDR1 LGHNA, CDR2 YNFKEQ. This CDR3 is CASSQAEAGGTYEQYF. Here the CDR3 DNA reads TGTGCCAGCAGCCAAGCTGAAGCGGGGGGCACCTACGAGCAGTACTTC.

The chain links TRBV5-1 to TRBJ1-3, with 9 bases identical to TRBD1. This CDR3 comprises 14 residues. Germline V gives CDR1 SGHRS, CDR2 YFSETQ. With V trimmed by 5 bases and J by 4 bases, 4 bases remained unmatched. CDR3 sequence reads: CASSLGTGGNTIYF. The DNA of the CDR3 is TGCGCCAGCAGTCTGGGGACAGGGGGAAACACCATATATTTT. The full variable domain, with the rest looked up from reference TRBV5-1 and TRBJ1-3, is KAGVTQTPRYLIKTRGQQVTLSCSPISGHRSVSWYQQTPGQGLQFLFEYFSETQRNKGNFPGRFSGRQFSNSRSEMNVSTLELGDSALYLCASSLGTGGNTIYFGEGSWLTVV.

The J gene is TRBJ1-2, the V gene TRBV5-1, with D possibly TRBD1 on 5 matching bases. The CDR3 consists of 15 residues. The germline gives CDR1 SGHRS, CDR2 YFSETQ. Trimming pared 0 bases from V and 3 bases from J, leaving 12 bases between. CDR3 protein: CASSLEGRADYGYTF. The CDR3 bases are TGCGCCAGCAGCTTGGAGGGCAGGGCAGACTATGGCTACACCTTC.

This clone was seen only a few times. V and J are TRBV4-2 and TRBJ1-6; no definite D call. Trimming shortened V by 1 base and J by 6 bases, and 13 bases separated the two germline ends. The length of the CDR3 is 16 residues. CDR1 and CDR2 from the germline V gene are LGHNA and YNFKEQ. The CDR3 protein is CASSQAREGINSPLHF. CDR3 nucleotides: TGTGCCAGCAGCCAAGCGAGAGAGGGCATTAATTCACCCCTCCACTTT.

The chain is built from TRBV28 and TRBJ1-2, with 7 bases aligning to TRBD1. This CDR3 comprises 13 residues. Losses at the gene ends were 4 bases for V and 5 bases for J; bases not matched to a gene: 4. Germline-derived CDR1 and CDR2 are MDHEN and SYDVKM. This chain's CDR3 is CASSSGQDYGYTF. The CDR3 nucleotides are TGTGCCAGCAGTTCCGGACAGGATTATGGCTACACCTTC.

The chain couples TRBV15 to TRBJ1-4; a weak D match, TRBD1 (5 bases). This CDR3 has 14 residues. V shed 3 bases and J shed 11 bases, with 16 bases lying between them. The V gene's germline CDR1 is LNHNV and CDR2 YYDKDF (reference sequence). The CDR3 DNA reads as TGTGCCACCAGCAGGGCGGGTGGGACTGGCAAACTGTTTTTT. Protein product: CATSRAGGTGKLFF.